This TCR beta chain was captured in a study of metastatic and nonmetastatic thyroid tumors. Overall study: Comparison of repertoires was carried out across blood and tumor or nodule tissue from malignant and benign thyroid patients. Study conclusions and caveats: For both blood and tumor, malignant thyroid tumors reportedly showed significantly higher TCR beta diversity than benign nodules did.

In the original processing: Clinicopathological groups differed in CDR3, with these differences serving to build a distant-metastasis classifier for papillary thyroid cancer. TCRdb ran MiXCR on the PCR reads. TCRdb's processing, not the study's, gives the V and J calls here. Of approximately 16,000 clones in the sample, roughly 12% were seen once. Among the patients, none had received any treatment before thyroid surgery. Notes on this clone: Its specificity is unknown. A clone one base away is much larger, so this may be a read error.

There are 15 residues in the CDR3. Germline assignment: CDR1 LGHDT and CDR2 YNNKEL (reference sequence). Sequenced sample: blood. The chain has TRBV3-1 and TRBJ2-1; 9 bases are shared with TRBD1. The clonotype comes from a female donor with papillary thyroid cancer or a benign thyroid nodule (not recorded which). Some clones in this sample may be carry-over from other donors' samples. CDR3 in amino acids: CVSSPSGQGRNEQFF. The CDR3, as DNA: TGTGTCAGCAGCCCCTCGGGACAGGGACGCAATGAGCAGTTCTTC.